These 4 T cell receptor beta chains were sequenced from one sample in a study of a mutant IDH1 vaccine in newly diagnosed glioma. Their recognized antigens are unknown. Specified time point: week 35, safety follow-up. It was 300 ug of mutant IDH1 20-mer peptide that made up each vaccine dose, given with topical imiquimod. Libraries were prepared by immunoSEQ multiplex PCR; TCRdb keeps only in-frame clonotypes and omits some of them. Of some 30,000 clones in the sample, roughly 80% were seen once. Sequenced here: PBMCs, sampled from a glioma patient whose treatment included an IDH1 peptide vaccine. These receptors were obtained from a woman aged 25 to 39 with glioma. Some clones in this sample may be carry-over from other donors' samples.

The chain carries TRBV10-2 and TRBJ2-3; weak D call: TRBD2 (6 bases). With 6 bases removed from V and 0 bases from J, the gap between germline ends came to 10 bases. The CDR3 consists of 14 residues. Germline V gives CDR1 WSHSY, CDR2 SAAADI. In nucleotides, the CDR3 is TGCGCCAGCAGCCGCGGGGTTAGCACAGATACGCAGTATTTT. Its translation: CASSRGVSTDTQYF.

The chain joins TRBV5-1 to TRBJ2-5, with 10 bases matching TRBD2. The CDR3 loop spans 16 amino acids. Germline loops: CDR1 SGHRS, CDR2 YFSETQ. The trim removed 1 base at V and 5 bases at J, leaving 8 bases unmatched. The CDR3 reads CASSLTGLAGVETQYF. The CDR3 DNA is TGCGCCAGCAGCTTGACTGGGCTAGCGGGAGTGGAGACCCAGTACTTC.

A single count supports this clone. The chain links TRBV25-1 to TRBJ2-3; 11 positions agree with TRBD2. The germline gives CDR1 MGHDK, CDR2 SYGVNS. This CDR3 is built from 16 residues. The V and J ends lost 8 bases and 1 base, in that order; junction bases with no gene match: 8. The CDR3 DNA follows: TGTGCCAGCGGCCCTACTAGCGGGAGTGGCACAGATACGCAGTATTTT. This encodes CASGPTSGSGTDTQYF.

The chain uses TRBV25-1 and TRBJ2-7; TRBD1 aligns across 7 bases. The V segment lost 7 bases and the J segment 5 bases; nucleotides outside the gene matches: 11. The germline V gene has CDR1 MGHDK and CDR2 SYGVNS. There are 14 residues in the CDR3. The DNA of the CDR3 is TGTGCCAGCATGGGACAGCCGATCACCCACGAGCAGTACTTC. It yields the protein CASMGQPITHEQYF.